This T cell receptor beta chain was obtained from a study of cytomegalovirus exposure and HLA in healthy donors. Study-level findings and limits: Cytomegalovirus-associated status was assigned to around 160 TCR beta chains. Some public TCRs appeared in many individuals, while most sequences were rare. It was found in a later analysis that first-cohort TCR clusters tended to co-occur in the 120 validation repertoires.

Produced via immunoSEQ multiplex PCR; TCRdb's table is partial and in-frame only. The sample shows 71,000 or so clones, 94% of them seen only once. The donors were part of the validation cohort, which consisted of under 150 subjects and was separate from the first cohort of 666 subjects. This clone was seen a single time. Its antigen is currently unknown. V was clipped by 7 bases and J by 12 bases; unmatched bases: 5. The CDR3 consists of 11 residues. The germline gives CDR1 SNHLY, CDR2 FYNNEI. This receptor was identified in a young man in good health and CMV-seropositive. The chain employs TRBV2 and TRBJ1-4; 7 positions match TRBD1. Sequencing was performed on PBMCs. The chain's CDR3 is CASTQGLELFF. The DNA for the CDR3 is TGTGCCAGCACACAGGGGTTGGAACTGTTTTTT.